The 9 T cell receptor beta chains below were found in one sample sequenced in a study of T cells in Graves' hyperthyroidism and ophthalmopathy. Template material for amplifying TCR beta CDR3 regions consisted of RNA transcripts. The HTBI primer set was used in a first-round RT-PCR of the TCR CDR3. From the multiplex PCR reads, TCRdb called clonotypes with MiXCR, one entry per CDR3 protein. Here the sample spans hundreds of thousands of distinct CDR3 sequences, 11% to 15% being singletons. Sequencing was carried out using blood. All receptors come from a woman in her late teens or twenties with Graves' hyperthyroidism.

The chain is built from TRBV27 and TRBJ2-7; D call uncertain. The CDR3 consists of 13 residues. The germline V and J ends were trimmed by 4 bases and 4 bases, with 11 bases remaining between them. CDR1 and CDR2 from the germline V gene are MNHEY and SMNVEV (reference sequence). The CDR3 is CASSSALVYEQYF. In DNA, the CDR3 is TGTGCCAGCAGTTCCGCGCTAGTATACGAGCAGTACTTC.

This clonotype was seen repeatedly, ten times or more. CDR3 bases: TGTGCCAGCAGGGACAGGGGCAATGAAAAACTGTTTTTT. It yields the protein CASRDRGNEKLFF. The rearrangement joins TRBV28 to TRBJ1-4; 9 bases are shared with TRBD1. CDR1 MDHEN and CDR2 SYDVKM come from the germline V gene. The CDR3 extends over 13 amino acids. With 6 bases clipped from V and 5 bases from J, the junction kept 1 base outside the gene matches. Together with reference TRBV28 and TRBJ1-4, the CDR3 gives the full variable domain: DVKVTQSSRYLVKRTGEKVFLECVQDMDHENMFWYRQDPGLGLRLIYFSYDVKMKEKGDIPEGYSVSREKKERFSLILESASTNQTSMYLCASRDRGNEKLFFGSGTQLSVL.

The gene calls are TRBV20-1 and TRBJ1-4; D ambiguous. The length of the CDR3 is 11 residues. Germline V gene sequence: CDR1 DFQATT, CDR2 SNEGSKA (reference sequence). The ends were cut back, 4 bases at V and 5 bases at J, with 5 bases in the middle. CDR3 nucleotide sequence: TGCAGTGCTAAGCTGAATGAAAAACTGTTTTTT. Encoded protein: CSAKLNEKLFF.

The V gene is TRBV18, the J gene TRBJ1-2; D not certain. From germline, CDR1 is KGHSH and CDR2 LQKENI. The CDR3 length is 14 residues. Trimming pared 4 bases from V and 0 bases from J, leaving 9 bases between. Here the CDR3 DNA reads TGTGCCAGCTCACAGGGAGACTCTAACTATGGCTACACCTTC. This encodes CASSQGDSNYGYTF.

The chain has TRBV7-8 and TRBJ2-1; 16 bases align to TRBD2. The CDR3 sequence is 19 residues long. Germline CDR1 SGHVS, CDR2 FQNEAQ. J gave up 2 bases and V 5 bases, and 9 bases lay outside the gene matches. The CDR3 nucleotides read TGTGCCAGCAGCCCGGGAAGGGGACTAGCGGGAGGGCCCTACAATGAGCAGTTCTTC. Translating it yields CASSPGRGLAGGPYNEQFF.

This clonotype has ten or more counts. V is TRBV28 and J is TRBJ2-3; 14 bases agree with TRBD2. Trimming at V came to 6 bases and at J to 6 bases, leaving 11 bases not matched to a gene. Germline lookup yields CDR1 MDHEN and CDR2 SYDVKM. CDR3 length: 17 amino acids. This CDR3 is CASSHGLAGGDVDTQYF. In DNA form, the CDR3 reads TGTGCCAGCAGCCACGGACTAGCGGGAGGTGATGTGGATACGCAGTATTTT. Full variable domain (remainder filled in from reference TRBV28 and TRBJ2-3): DVKVTQSSRYLVKRTGEKVFLECVQDMDHENMFWYRQDPGLGLRLIYFSYDVKMKEKGDIPEGYSVSREKKERFSLILESASTNQTSMYLCASSHGLAGGDVDTQYFGPGTRLTVL.

On this clonotype itself: At one end the junction does not follow the germline gene, possibly because of a read error. The chain combines TRBV7-3 with TRBJ2-1; D unclear. The CDR3 is made up of 13 amino acids. Germline CDR1 reads SGHTA; CDR2 reads FQGTGA. The DNA for the CDR3 is TGCGCCAGCAGTGACGGTAACTACAATGAGCAGTTCTTC. The encoded protein is CASSDGNYNEQFF.

V gene TRBV20-1 combines with J gene TRBJ2-1, with 7 bases lining up with TRBD2. Germline trimming cut 0 bases from V and 4 bases from J; bases unmatched to any gene: 6. This CDR3 comprises 15 residues. CDR1 is DFQATT and CDR2 is SNEGSKA in the germline V gene (reference sequence). The CDR3 protein is CSARDLPSGYNEQFF. The CDR3 nucleotides are TGCAGTGCTAGAGATTTACCTAGCGGATACAATGAGCAGTTCTTC.

The gene calls are TRBV2 and TRBJ1-2, with D possibly being TRBD1 (5 bases). V lost 5 bases to trimming and J lost 4 bases, with 11 bases between them. Germline V gene data show CDR1 as SNHLY and CDR2 as FYNNEI. The CDR3 runs to 13 residues. In DNA, the CDR3 is TGTGCCAGCAGTCCCGGGGCGTCCTATGGCTACACCTTC. Translated, it gives CASSPGASYGYTF.